These 7 T cell receptor beta chains share one sample of origin, sequenced in a study of T cells in Graves' hyperthyroidism and ophthalmopathy (dated by TCRdb to between 2018 and 2020). The library was built by means of multiplex PCR. Sequencing took place on an Illumina HiSeq 2000. Amplification of TCR beta CDR3 regions was carried out from RNA transcripts. A first-round RT-PCR of the TCR CDR3 used the HTBI primer set with the Qiagen OneStep RT-PCR kit. TCRdb cleaned the public reads at Q25 with fastp, built clones with MiXCR and kept in-frame beta chains. Under each unique CDR3 protein, matching rows form one entry showing the most common genes and DNA. The sample table contains over 250,000 distinct CDR3 sequences; only one count was recorded for approximately 26% of them. Jointly, the top ten make up roughly 24% of the sample. The sample was blood. These receptors all come from a man in his forties with Graves' hyperthyroidism that later progressed to Graves' ophthalmopathy.

This clonotype was seen repeatedly, ten times or more. The rearrangement links TRBV12-3 or TRBV12-4 to TRBJ1-5; possibly TRBD1 for D (6 bases). V dropped 5 bases and J dropped 7 bases, with 15 bases sitting between them. This CDR3 is 14 amino acids long. The CDR3, as DNA: TGTGCCAGCAGTAAAACTTCAGGGGTACAGCCCCAGCATTTT. Translated: CASSKTSGVQPQHF.

This clonotype was counted many times. The CDR3 coding sequence is TGTGCCAGCAGTTTGACCTTACTCAATCAGCCCCAGCATTTT. Translation: CASSLTLLNQPQHF. The chain employs TRBV28 and TRBJ1-5; D uncertain. The germline CDR1 and CDR2 sequences are MDHEN and SYDVKM. This CDR3 has 14 residues. The germline V and J ends were trimmed by 3 bases and 3 bases, with 9 bases remaining between them. Using reference TRBV28 and TRBJ1-5 for the parts outside the CDR3, the full variable domain is DVKVTQSSRYLVKRTGEKVFLECVQDMDHENMFWYRQDPGLGLRLIYFSYDVKMKEKGDIPEGYSVSREKKERFSLILESASTNQTSMYLCASSLTLLNQPQHFGDGTRLSIL.

This clonotype was seen many times. J is TRBJ2-7 and V is TRBV28; TRBD2 might be the D (6 bases). The germline CDR1 and CDR2 sequences are MDHEN and SYDVKM. V was pared by 5 bases and J by 3 bases, with 11 bases between. This CDR3 has 13 amino acids. Written as DNA, the CDR3 is TGTGCCAGCAGTCTGACTAGTAGCTACGAGCAGTACTTC. Its protein product is CASSLTSSYEQYF. Complete variable domain (other parts from reference TRBV28 and TRBJ2-7): DVKVTQSSRYLVKRTGEKVFLECVQDMDHENMFWYRQDPGLGLRLIYFSYDVKMKEKGDIPEGYSVSREKKERFSLILESASTNQTSMYLCASSLTSSYEQYFGPGTRLTVT.

The chain employs TRBV28 and TRBJ2-5; 9 nucleotides agree with TRBD1. The CDR3 contains 16 residues. Unmatched junction bases numbered 13, after V lost 6 bases and J lost 5 bases. Germline V gene lookup returns CDR1 MDHEN and CDR2 SYDVKM. The CDR3 is CASSFTPGTGRETQYF. The CDR3 DNA sequence: TGTGCCAGCAGCTTCACTCCCGGGACAGGGAGGGAGACCCAGTACTTC. Supplemented by reference TRBV28 and TRBJ2-5, the full variable domain reads DVKVTQSSRYLVKRTGEKVFLECVQDMDHENMFWYRQDPGLGLRLIYFSYDVKMKEKGDIPEGYSVSREKKERFSLILESASTNQTSMYLCASSFTPGTGRETQYFGPGTRLLVL.

This clonotype was found many times. The chain joins TRBV9 to TRBJ1-1; TRBD1 agrees at 7 bases. With 4 bases clipped from V and 6 bases from J, the junction kept 12 bases outside the gene matches. The CDR3 runs to 15 residues. Germline V CDR1 and CDR2: SGDLS, YYNGEE. The CDR3 coding sequence is TGTGCCAGCAGCCCGTTCCGACAGGGAGAATCTGAAGCTTTCTTT. Translating it yields CASSPFRQGESEAFF.

At least ten counts were recorded for this clonotype. The chain couples TRBV20-1 to TRBJ1-2; D gene unclear. The ends were cut back, 0 bases at V and 6 bases at J, with 17 bases in the middle. The CDR3 is 15 residues long. The germline V gene encodes CDR1 DFQATT and CDR2 SNEGSKA (reference sequence). CDR3 sequence (DNA): TGCAGTGCTAGAGATGAGGTGGTAGCTGTAGATGGCTACACCTTC. This sequence encodes CSARDEVVAVDGYTF.

This clonotype was detected ten times or more. The chain joins TRBV29-1 to TRBJ2-5; 7 nucleotides agree with TRBD1. The J segment lost 5 bases and the V segment lost 6 bases, leaving 9 bases of the junction unmatched. The CDR3 consists of 13 residues. CDR1 is SQVTM, CDR2 ANQGSEA, per germline. CDR3 amino acids: CSVRDSPLETQYF. The CDR3 DNA reads as TGCAGCGTCCGGGACAGTCCCCTCGAGACCCAGTACTTC.